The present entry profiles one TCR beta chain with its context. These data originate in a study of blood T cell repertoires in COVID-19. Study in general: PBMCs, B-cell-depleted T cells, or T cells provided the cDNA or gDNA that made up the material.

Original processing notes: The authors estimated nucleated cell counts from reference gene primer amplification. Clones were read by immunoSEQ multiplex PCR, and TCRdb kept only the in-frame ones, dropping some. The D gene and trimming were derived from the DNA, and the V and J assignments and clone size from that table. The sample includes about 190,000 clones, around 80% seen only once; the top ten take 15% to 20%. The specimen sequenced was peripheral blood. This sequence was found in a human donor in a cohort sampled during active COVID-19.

The CDR3 DNA follows: TGTGCCAGCAGCGTAGCTATTAACGGGGGGGAAAATGAGCAGTTCTTC. Amino acids: CASSVAINGGENEQFF. The rearrangement uses TRBV9 and TRBJ2-1; 8 positions agree with TRBD2. Germline CDR1 is SGDLS and CDR2 is YYNGEE. The length of the CDR3 is 16 residues. With 0 bases clipped from V and 7 bases from J, the junction kept 9 bases outside the gene matches.